This record concerns one TCR beta chain sequence. These data belong to a study of cytomegalovirus exposure and HLA in healthy donors. PCR amplification relied on 60 Vbeta primers (plus 13 Jbeta primers). Libraries were prepared by immunoSEQ multiplex PCR; TCRdb keeps only in-frame clonotypes and omits some of them. In total, the table holds 130,000 to 150,000 clones. Germline V CDR1 and CDR2: SGDLS, YYNGEE. V dropped 3 bases and J dropped 3; count of bases not matched to a gene: 2. The CDR3 runs 15 residues. The sample was PBMCs. The TCR was taken from a man aged 40-50 years in good health and CMV-seronegative. The chain is built from TRBV9 and TRBJ2-2; 10 positions agree with TRBD1. The CDR3, as DNA: TGTGCCAGCAGCGCGGACAGGGGGGACACCGGGGAGCTGTTTTTT. Translation gives CASSADRGDTGELFF.